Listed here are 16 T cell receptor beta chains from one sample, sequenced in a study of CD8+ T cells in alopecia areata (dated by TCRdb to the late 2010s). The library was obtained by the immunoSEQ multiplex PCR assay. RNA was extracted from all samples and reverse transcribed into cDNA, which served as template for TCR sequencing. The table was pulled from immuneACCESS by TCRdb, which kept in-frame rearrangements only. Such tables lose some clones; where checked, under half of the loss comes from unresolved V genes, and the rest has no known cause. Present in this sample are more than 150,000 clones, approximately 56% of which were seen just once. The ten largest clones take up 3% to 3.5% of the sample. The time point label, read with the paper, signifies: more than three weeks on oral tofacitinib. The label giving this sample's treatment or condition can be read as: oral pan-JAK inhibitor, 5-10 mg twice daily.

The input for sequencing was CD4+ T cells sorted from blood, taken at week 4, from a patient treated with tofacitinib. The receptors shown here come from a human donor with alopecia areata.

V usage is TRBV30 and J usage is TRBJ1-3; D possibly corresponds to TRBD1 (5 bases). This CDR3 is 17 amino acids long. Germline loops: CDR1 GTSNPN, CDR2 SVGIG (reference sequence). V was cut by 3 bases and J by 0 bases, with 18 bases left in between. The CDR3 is CAWRGRTLGDSGNTIYF. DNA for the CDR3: TGTGCCTGGAGGGGGAGGACTCTAGGGGACTCTGGAAACACCATATATTTT.

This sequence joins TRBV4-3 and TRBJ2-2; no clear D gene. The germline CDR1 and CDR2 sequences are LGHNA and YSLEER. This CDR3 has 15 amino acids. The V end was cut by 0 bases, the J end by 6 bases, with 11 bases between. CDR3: CASSQDRMQSGELFF. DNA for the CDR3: TGCGCCAGCAGCCAAGATCGTATGCAGTCCGGGGAGCTGTTTTTT.

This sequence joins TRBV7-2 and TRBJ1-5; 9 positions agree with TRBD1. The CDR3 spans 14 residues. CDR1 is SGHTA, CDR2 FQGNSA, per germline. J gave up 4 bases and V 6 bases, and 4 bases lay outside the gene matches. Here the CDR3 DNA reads TGTGCCAGCAGTTCGGACAGGGGTAATCAGCCCCAGCATTTT. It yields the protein CASSSDRGNQPQHF. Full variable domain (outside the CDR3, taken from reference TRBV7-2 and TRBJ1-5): GAGVSQSPSNKVTEKGKDVELRCDPISGHTALYWYRQSLGQGLEFLIYFQGNSAPDKSGLPSDRFSAERTGGSVSTLTIQRTQQEDSAVYLCASSSDRGNQPQHFGDGTRLSIL.

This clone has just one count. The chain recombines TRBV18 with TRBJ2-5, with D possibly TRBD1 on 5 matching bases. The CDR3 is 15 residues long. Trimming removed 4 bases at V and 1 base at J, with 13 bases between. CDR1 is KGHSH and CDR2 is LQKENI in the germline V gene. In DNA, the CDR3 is TGTGCCAGCTCACGCCCTCTAGGGGCCCAAGAGACCCAGTACTTC. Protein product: CASSRPLGAQETQYF.

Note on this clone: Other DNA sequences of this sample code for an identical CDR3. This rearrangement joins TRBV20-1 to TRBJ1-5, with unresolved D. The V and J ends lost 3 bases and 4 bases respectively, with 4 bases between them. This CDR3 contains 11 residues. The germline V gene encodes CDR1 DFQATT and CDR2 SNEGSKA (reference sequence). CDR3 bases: TGCAGTGCTAGCGGTAATCAGCCCCAGCATTTT. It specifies CSASGNQPQHF.

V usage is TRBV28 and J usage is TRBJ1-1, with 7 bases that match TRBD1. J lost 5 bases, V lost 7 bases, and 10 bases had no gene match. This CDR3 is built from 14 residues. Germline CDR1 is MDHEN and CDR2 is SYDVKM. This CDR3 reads CASTSGQIRTEAFF. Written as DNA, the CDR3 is TGTGCCAGCACATCGGGACAGATAAGGACTGAAGCTTTCTTT. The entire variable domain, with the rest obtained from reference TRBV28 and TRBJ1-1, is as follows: DVKVTQSSRYLVKRTGEKVFLECVQDMDHENMFWYRQDPGLGLRLIYFSYDVKMKEKGDIPEGYSVSREKKERFSLILESASTNQTSMYLCASTSGQIRTEAFFGQGTRLTVV.

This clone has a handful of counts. CDR3 nucleotides: TGCGCCAGCAGCTGGTCCGGGACAGGGAGGTCCGGGGAGCTGTTTTTT. Amino acid sequence: CASSWSGTGRSGELFF. The chain uses TRBV5-1 and TRBJ2-2; 9 nucleotides agree with TRBD1. Trimming took 3 bases from V and 6 from J; bases not matched to a gene: 9. The CDR3 is 16 residues long. Germline-derived CDR1 and CDR2 are SGHRS and YFSETQ.

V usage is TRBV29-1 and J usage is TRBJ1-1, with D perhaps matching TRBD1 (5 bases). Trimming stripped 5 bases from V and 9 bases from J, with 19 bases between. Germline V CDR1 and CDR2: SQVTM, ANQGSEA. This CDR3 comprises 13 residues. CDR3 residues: CSVQMGTGAKAFF. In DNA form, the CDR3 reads TGCAGCGTTCAAATGGGGACTGGAGCCAAAGCTTTCTTT.

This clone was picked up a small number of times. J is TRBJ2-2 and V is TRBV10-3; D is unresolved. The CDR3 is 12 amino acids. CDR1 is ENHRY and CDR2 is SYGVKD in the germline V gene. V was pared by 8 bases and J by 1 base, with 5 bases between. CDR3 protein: CAIAGNTGELFF. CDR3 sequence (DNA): TGTGCCATCGCAGGGAACACCGGGGAGCTGTTTTTT.

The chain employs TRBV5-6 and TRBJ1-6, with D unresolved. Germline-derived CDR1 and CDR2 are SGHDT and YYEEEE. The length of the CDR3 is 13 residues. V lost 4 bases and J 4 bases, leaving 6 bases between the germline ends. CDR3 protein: CASSEQYNSPLHF. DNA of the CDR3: TGTGCCAGCAGCGAGCAGTATAATTCACCCCTCCACTTT. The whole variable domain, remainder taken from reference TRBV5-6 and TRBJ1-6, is DAGVTQSPTHLIKTRGQQVTLRCSPKSGHDTVSWYQQALGQGPQFIFQYYEEEERQRGNFPDRFSGHQFPNYSSELNVNALLLGDSALYLCASSEQYNSPLHFGNGTRLTVT.

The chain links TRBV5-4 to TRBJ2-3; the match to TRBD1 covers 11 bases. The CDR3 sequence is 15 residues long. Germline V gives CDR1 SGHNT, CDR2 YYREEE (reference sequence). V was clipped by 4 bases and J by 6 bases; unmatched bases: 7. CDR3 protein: CASSPGTGGSDTQYF. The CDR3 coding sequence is TGTGCCAGCAGCCCTGGGACAGGGGGTTCGGATACGCAGTATTTT. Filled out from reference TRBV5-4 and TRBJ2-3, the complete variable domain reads ETGVTQSPTHLIKTRGQQVTLRCSSQSGHNTVSWYQQALGQGPQFIFQYYREEENGRGNFPPRFSGLQFPNYSSELNVNALELDDSALYLCASSPGTGGSDTQYFGPGTRLTVL.

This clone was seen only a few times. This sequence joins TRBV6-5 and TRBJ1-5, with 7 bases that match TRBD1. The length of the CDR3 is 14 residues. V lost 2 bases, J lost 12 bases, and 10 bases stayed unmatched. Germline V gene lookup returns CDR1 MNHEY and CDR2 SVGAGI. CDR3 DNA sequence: TGTGCCAGCAGTTACAGACAGGGACTGAGGCTCCAGCATTTT. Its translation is CASSYRQGLRLQHF.

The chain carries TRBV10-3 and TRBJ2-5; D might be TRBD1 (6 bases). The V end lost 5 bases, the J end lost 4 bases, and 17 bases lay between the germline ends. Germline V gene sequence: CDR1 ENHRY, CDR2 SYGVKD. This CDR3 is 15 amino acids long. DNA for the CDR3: TGTGCCATCAGTCCCAGAGGGGGAAGGGGAGAGACCCAGTACTTC. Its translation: CAISPRGGRGETQYF.

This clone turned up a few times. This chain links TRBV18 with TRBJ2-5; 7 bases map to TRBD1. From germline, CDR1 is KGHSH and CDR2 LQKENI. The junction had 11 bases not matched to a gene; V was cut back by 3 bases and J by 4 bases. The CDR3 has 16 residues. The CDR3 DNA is TGTGCCAGCTCACCGTCGACAGGGTGGCCCCCAGAGACCCAGTACTTC. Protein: CASSPSTGWPPETQYF.

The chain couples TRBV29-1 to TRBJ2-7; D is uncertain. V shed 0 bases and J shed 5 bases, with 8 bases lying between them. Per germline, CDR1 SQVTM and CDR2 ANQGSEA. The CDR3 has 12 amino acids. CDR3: CSVEETAHEQYF. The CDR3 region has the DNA TGCAGCGTTGAAGAAACGGCCCACGAGCAGTACTTC.

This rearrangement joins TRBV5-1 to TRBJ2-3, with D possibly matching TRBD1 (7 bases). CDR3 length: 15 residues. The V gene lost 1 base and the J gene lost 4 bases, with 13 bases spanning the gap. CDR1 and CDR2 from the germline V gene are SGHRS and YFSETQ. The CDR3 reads CASSLWSGGPDTQYF. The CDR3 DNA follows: TGCGCCAGCAGCTTGTGGTCAGGGGGGCCAGATACGCAGTATTTT. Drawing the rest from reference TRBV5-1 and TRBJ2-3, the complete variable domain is KAGVTQTPRYLIKTRGQQVTLSCSPISGHRSVSWYQQTPGQGLQFLFEYFSETQRNKGNFPGRFSGRQFSNSRSEMNVSTLELGDSALYLCASSLWSGGPDTQYFGPGTRLTVL.